This T cell receptor (beta chain) is drawn from a study of identical twins. This clonotype was found a few times. The antigen is not known. TCRdb reprocessed the 5' RACE reads via MiXCR and lists one record per CDR3 protein. The table has roughly 720,000 distinct CDR3 sequences, about 20% seen once. CDR1 and CDR2 (germline): LGHDT, YNNKEL (reference sequence). The V gene end was trimmed by 2 bases and the J gene end by 5 bases; junction bases not matched to a gene: 3. The CDR3 is 14 amino acids. Study-wide points: Out-of-frame alpha sequences common to twins were enriched for low generation probability. Beta out-of-frame twin sharing showed a weaker excess.

These data were also filed under a second study, of T cells expressing NK-cell markers. Per that study: The study drew TCR beta repertoires from sorted CD3+CD56+NKG2C+, CD3+CD56+NKG2C- and CD3+CD56-NKG2C+ T cells.

Source material: PBMCs. The J gene is TRBJ2-3, the V gene TRBV3-1, with TRBD2 identical over 8 bases. The TCR sequence derives from a woman between 18 and 30 years old in good health. CDR3 in DNA: TGTGCCAGCAGCCAACTTAGCGGGGAAGATACGCAGTATTTT. Translation: CASSQLSGEDTQYF.